This T cell receptor (beta chain) originates from a study of cytomegalovirus exposure and HLA in healthy donors. General study findings and limits: V- and J-gene trimming of TCR beta was linked (in a later analysis) to a missense DCLRE1C variant. Most likely, a cluster of highly shared sequence variants arose as a sequencing artifact.

Amplification used 60 Vbeta primers and 13 Jbeta primers. Assay: immunoSEQ multiplex PCR; the TCRdb copy retains only in-frame clones and omits some. The data contain some 170,000 clones, roughly 82% of them singletons. The table lists this clone with a few counts. Antigen: not known. The V gene lost 3 bases and the J gene lost 4 bases, with 14 bases spanning the gap. The CDR3 length is 15 residues. CDR1 and CDR2 (germline): LGHNA, YSLEER. Sequenced sample: PBMCs. V is TRBV4-3 and J is TRBJ2-3; D possibly corresponds to TRBD1 (7 bases). The origin of this receptor is a man between 45 and 60 years old in good health and CMV-seropositive. The CDR3: CASSQEGQTPDTQYF. The CDR3 DNA reads TGCGCCAGCAGCCAGGAGGGACAGACGCCAGATACGCAGTATTTT.